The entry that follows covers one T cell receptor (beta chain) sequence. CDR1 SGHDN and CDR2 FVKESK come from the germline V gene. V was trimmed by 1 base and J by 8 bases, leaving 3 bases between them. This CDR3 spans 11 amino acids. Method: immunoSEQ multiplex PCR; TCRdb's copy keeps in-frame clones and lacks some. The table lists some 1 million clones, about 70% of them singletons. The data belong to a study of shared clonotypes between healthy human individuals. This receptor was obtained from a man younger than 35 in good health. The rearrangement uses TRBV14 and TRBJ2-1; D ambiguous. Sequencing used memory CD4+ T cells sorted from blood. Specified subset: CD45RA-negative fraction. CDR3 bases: TGTGCCAGCAGCCAAGGGTATGAGCAGTTCTTC. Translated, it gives CASSQGYEQFF.